The source of this T cell receptor beta chain is a study of T-cell reconstitution after alpha-beta-depleted transplantation in children. A library of TCRbeta sequences, prepared with unique molecular identifiers, was generated. From the PCR reads, TCRdb called clonotypes with MiXCR, one entry per CDR3 protein. The data contain about 980,000 distinct CDR3 sequences, about 31% of them seen just once; the ten biggest clones take up about 28%. With 0 bases clipped from V and 4 bases from J, the junction kept 7 bases outside the gene matches. This CDR3 contains 17 residues. From germline, CDR1 is SGDLS and CDR2 YYNGEE. This clonotype was detected a few times.

The sample was PBMCs, mostly from graft donor cells, taken 360 days after TCRalphabeta/CD19-depleted stem cell transplant. The sequence came from a boy under three years old who had a stem cell transplant for SCID, so the T cells may come from the graft donor. The chain is built from TRBV9 and TRBJ2-6; 7 bases are a match to TRBD1. As DNA, the CDR3 is TGTGCCAGCAGCGTAGAACAGGGGATTCCCGGGGCCAACGTCCTGACTTTC. This translates into CASSVEQGIPGANVLTF.